The source of this TCR beta chain is a study of T cells in Graves' hyperthyroidism and ophthalmopathy. RNA transcripts gave rise to amplified TCR beta CDR3 regions. RT-PCR in the first round (using the HTBI primer set) targeted the TCR CDR3. From the multiplex PCR reads, TCRdb called clonotypes with MiXCR, one entry per CDR3 protein. This table holds 350,000 to 400,000 distinct CDR3 sequences, under 15% found once. This clonotype appeared many times. Its antigen remains unknown. This CDR3 spans 12 amino acids. CDR1 and CDR2 from the germline V gene are SEHNR and FQNEAQ (reference sequence). Trimming removed 1 base from V and 5 bases from J, with 6 bases in between. Study-wide results and caveats: Most thyroid clonotypes that were expanded above 0.001 also turned up in blood.

The sequenced sample consisted of blood. This TCR derives from a woman aged 25 to 39 with Graves' hyperthyroidism. This chain connects TRBV7-9 to TRBJ2-7; D remains ambiguous. The CDR3 reads CASSLEGHEQYF. The CDR3 DNA is TGTGCCAGCAGCTTAGAAGGCCACGAGCAGTACTTC.